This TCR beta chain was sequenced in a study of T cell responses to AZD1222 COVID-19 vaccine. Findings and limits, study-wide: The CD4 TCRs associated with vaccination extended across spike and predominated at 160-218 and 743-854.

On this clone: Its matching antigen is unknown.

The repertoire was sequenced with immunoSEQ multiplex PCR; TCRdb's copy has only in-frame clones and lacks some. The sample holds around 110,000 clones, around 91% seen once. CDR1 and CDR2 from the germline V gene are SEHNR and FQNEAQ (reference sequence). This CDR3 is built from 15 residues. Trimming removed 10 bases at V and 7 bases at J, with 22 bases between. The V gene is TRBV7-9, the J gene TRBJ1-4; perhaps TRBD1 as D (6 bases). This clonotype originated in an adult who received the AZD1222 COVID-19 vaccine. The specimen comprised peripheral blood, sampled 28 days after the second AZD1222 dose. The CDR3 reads CATHSVGGRGEKLFF. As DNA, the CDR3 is TGTGCCACCCACTCCGTGGGGGGGCGCGGTGAAAAACTGTTTTTT.